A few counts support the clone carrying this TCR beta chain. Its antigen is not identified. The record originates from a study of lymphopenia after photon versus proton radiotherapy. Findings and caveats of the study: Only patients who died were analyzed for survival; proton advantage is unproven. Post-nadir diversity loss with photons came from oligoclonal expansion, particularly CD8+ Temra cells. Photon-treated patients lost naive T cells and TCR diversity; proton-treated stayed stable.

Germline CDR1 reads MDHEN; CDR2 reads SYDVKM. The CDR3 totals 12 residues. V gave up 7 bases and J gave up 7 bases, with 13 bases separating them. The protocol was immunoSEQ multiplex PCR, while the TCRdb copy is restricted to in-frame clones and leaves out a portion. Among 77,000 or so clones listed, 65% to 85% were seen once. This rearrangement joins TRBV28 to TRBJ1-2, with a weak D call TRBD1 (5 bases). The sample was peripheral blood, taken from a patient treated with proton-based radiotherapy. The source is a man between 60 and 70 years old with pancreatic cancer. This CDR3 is CASTSRQGGYTF. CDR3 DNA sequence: TGTGCCAGCACCTCTCGTCAGGGTGGCTACACCTTC.